The 27 T cell receptor beta chains below all came from one sample that was sequenced in a study of regulatory T cells in long-lasting Graves disease. CDR3 regions were amplified by Arm-PCR using iRepertoire HTBI primers to build TCR beta libraries. One entry per CDR3 protein results from TCRdb running MiXCR on the multiplex PCR reads. In the table there are around 480,000 distinct CDR3 sequences, 16% of which are singletons. Time point in this sample: newly diagnosed GD, antithyroid drugs for less than 3 months. The TCR library was made from RNA extracted from PBMCs. These data also formed part of another study, on T cells in Graves' hyperthyroidism and ophthalmopathy.

The sequencing used peripheral blood mononuclear cells (PBMCs), collected at new diagnosis, from a patient treated with antithyroid drugs. The source is a woman aged 35 to 60 with Graves disease.

This clonotype came up many times. This sequence joins TRBV3-1 and TRBJ1-4; D ambiguous. The V gene lost 4 bases and the J gene lost 14 bases, with 14 bases spanning the gap. This CDR3 comprises 12 residues. The germline gives CDR1 LGHDT, CDR2 YNNKEL (reference sequence). The CDR3 DNA reads TGTGCCAGCAGCCGTAAAATTGGTATCCTGTTTTTT. This gives the protein CASSRKIGILFF.

On this clonotype: Likely a read error: the CDR3 ends without its conserved phenylalanine or tryptophan. This chain joins TRBV18 and TRBJ1-1, with a possible D match to TRBD1 (6 bases). CDR1 is KGHSH and CDR2 is LQKENI in the germline V gene. The V end lost 2 bases, the J end lost 6 bases, and 16 bases lay between the germline ends. The CDR3 extends over 15 amino acids. Written as DNA, the CDR3 is TGTGCCAGCTCACCAAGGAAACAGGGAACCGCTGAAGCTTTCATT. This sequence encodes CASSPRKQGTAEAFI.

In its sample, this clonotype was seen many times. The V call is TRBV11-2, the J call TRBJ1-2, with a possible D match to TRBD1 (5 bases). CDR3 length: 14 residues. Germline V gene sequence: CDR1 SGHAT, CDR2 FQNNGV. Trimming cost V 5 bases and J 7 bases, with 17 bases left between them. The CDR3 region is CASSPSGGVGGYTF. CDR3 nucleotide sequence: TGTGCCAGCAGCCCATCGGGGGGGGTTGGTGGCTACACCTTC.

The chain uses TRBV27 and TRBJ1-2, with 9 bases that match TRBD1. The CDR3 length is 17 residues. CDR1 and CDR2 (germline): MNHEY, SMNVEV (reference sequence). With V trimmed by 2 bases and J by 5 bases, 12 bases remained unmatched. The CDR3 DNA reads TGTGCCAGCAGTTTAAGTAGTGGGACAGGGTTAGGGTATGGCTACACCTTC. Encoded protein: CASSLSSGTGLGYGYTF.

This clonotype was observed at least ten times. V usage is TRBV5-6 and J usage is TRBJ1-1; a weak D match, TRBD1 (5 bases). This CDR3 comprises 14 residues. Germline loops: CDR1 SGHDT, CDR2 YYEEEE. The V end lost 4 bases, the J end lost 4 bases, and 14 bases lay between the germline ends. In DNA, the CDR3 is TGTGCCAGCAGCCCGGTCCGGGGGACCACTGAAGCTTTCTTT. It encodes CASSPVRGTTEAFF.

The count of this clonotype is one. A read error is possible here, since a much larger clone lies one base away. The CDR3 DNA reads TGTGCCAGTAGTATTTTGGGTCTGAACACTGGAGCTTTCTTT. This codes for CASSILGLNTGAFF. This rearrangement joins TRBV19 to TRBJ1-1; D unresolved. The CDR3 runs to 14 residues. Germline V lookup: CDR1 LNHDA, CDR2 SQIVND (reference sequence).

This clonotype was counted at least ten times. The chain's CDR3 is CASSSVDRAYEQYF. The DNA of the CDR3 is TGTGCCAGCAGTTCGGTCGACAGGGCCTACGAGCAGTACTTC. The V and J genes are TRBV28 and TRBJ2-7, with 7 bases lining up with TRBD1. Germline-derived CDR1 and CDR2 are MDHEN and SYDVKM. V lost 4 bases to trimming and J lost 2 bases; unmatched junction nucleotides: 5. This CDR3 contains 14 residues.

The table lists this clonotype with many counts. The V gene is TRBV7-8, the J gene TRBJ2-2; D is possibly TRBD1 (6 bases). CDR1 and CDR2 from the germline V gene are SGHVS and FQNEAQ. Trimming took 7 bases from V and 0 from J, leaving 15 bases between them. This CDR3 spans 16 amino acids. The CDR3 sequence is CASTQNDRTNTGELFF. CDR3 coding DNA: TGTGCCAGCACCCAGAACGACAGGACGAACACCGGGGAGCTGTTTTTT.

J is TRBJ1-2 and V is TRBV19; the D is unclear. V was pared by 5 bases and J by 3 bases, with 13 bases between. CDR3 length: 14 residues. Germline V gene data show CDR1 as LNHDA and CDR2 as SQIVND (reference sequence). CDR3 nucleotides: TGTGCCAGTAGTGCGGCCTATTCGGACTATGGCTACACCTTC. Translation: CASSAAYSDYGYTF.

This clonotype came up a few times. This chain's CDR3 is CASSMGHTGELFF. Here the CDR3 DNA reads TGTGCCAGCAGCATGGGCCACACCGGGGAGCTGTTTTTT. The chain has TRBV9 and TRBJ2-2; D unclear. The V end lost 4 bases, the J end lost 3 bases, and 7 bases lay between the germline ends. The CDR3 spans 13 residues. Per the germline V gene, CDR1 is SGDLS and CDR2 is YYNGEE.

The chain combines TRBV28 with TRBJ1-1; D is possibly TRBD1 (6 bases). The V end lost 9 bases, the J end lost 3 bases, and 20 bases lay between the germline ends. The CDR3 consists of 15 residues. From germline, CDR1 is MDHEN and CDR2 SYDVKM. The DNA of the CDR3 is TGTGCCAGTACCCCCCCCCCGCAGGGGTACACTGAAGCTTTCTTT. It encodes CASTPPPQGYTEAFF.

This clonotype was seen only a few times. This rearrangement joins TRBV28 to TRBJ2-3, with D perhaps TRBD2 (6 bases). Germline CDR1 MDHEN, CDR2 SYDVKM. The CDR3 runs 16 residues. V was cut by 5 bases and J by 2 bases, with 17 bases left in between. The CDR3 nucleotides read TGTGCCAGCAGTCCCCTTTTCGGGGGAGACACAGATACGCAGTATTTT. This sequence encodes CASSPLFGGDTDTQYF.

The gene calls are TRBV7-8 and TRBJ2-5, with a tentative D call TRBD2 (6 bases). The V gene's germline CDR1 is SGHVS and CDR2 FQNEAQ. The CDR3 is 13 residues long. Between the trimmed V and J ends, which lost 0 bases and 4 bases, there was a span of 6 bases. The CDR3 bases are TGTGCCAGCAGCTTAGCGACTAGAGAGACCCAGTACTTC. Its protein product is CASSLATRETQYF.

This clonotype was seen a few times. One end of the junction does not line up with germline, which may come from a read error. This chain links TRBV10-3 with TRBJ1-2; a possible D gene is TRBD1 (5 bases). The CDR3 is made up of 15 amino acids. The germline CDR1 and CDR2 sequences are ENHRY and SYGVKD. CDR3 bases: TGTGCCATCAGTGAACCGGACCGAGGGGAATCAGGCTACCCCTTC. It specifies CAISEPDRGESGYPF.

This clonotype has at least ten counts. The rearrangement joins TRBV6-5 to TRBJ2-1, with 9 bases aligning to TRBD1. This CDR3 is 16 amino acids long. V lost 0 bases, J lost 11 bases, and 11 bases stayed unmatched. CDR1 MNHEY and CDR2 SVGAGI come from the germline V gene. CDR3 residues: CASSYSSAGTGFKQFF. Written as DNA, the CDR3 is TGTGCCAGCAGTTACTCCAGTGCCGGGACAGGGTTTAAGCAGTTCTTC.

The chain links TRBV6-5 to TRBJ2-1; D uncertain. The germline V gene encodes CDR1 MNHEY and CDR2 SVGAGI. The CDR3 sequence is 15 residues long. Trimming cost V 0 bases and J 6 bases, with 12 bases left between them. CDR3 bases: TGTGCCAGCAGTTACTCAAGCGCTCTACCCAATGAGCAGTTCTTC. As protein: CASSYSSALPNEQFF.

This clonotype has more than one count but fewer than ten. This chain uses TRBV20-1 with TRBJ1-1; 10 bases agree with TRBD1. J lost 3 bases, V lost 1 base, and 5 bases had no gene match. The CDR3 spans 15 residues. CDR1 DFQATT and CDR2 SNEGSKA come from the germline V gene (reference sequence). The CDR3 reads CSARGDRGHYTEAFF. DNA of the CDR3: TGCAGTGCTAGAGGAGACAGGGGGCATTACACTGAAGCTTTCTTT.

V is TRBV7-2 and J is TRBJ2-7; D gene uncertain. V was pared by 1 base and J by 3 bases, with 13 bases between. Germline CDR1 is SGHTA and CDR2 is FQGNSA. The length of the CDR3 is 15 residues. DNA for the CDR3: TGTGCCAGCAGCTTAGTCGCGGAATTGGGCTACGAGCAGTACTTC. Translation: CASSLVAELGYEQYF.

The V and J genes are TRBV10-3 and TRBJ2-1; a weak D match, TRBD2 (5 bases). The V gene lost 3 bases and the J gene lost 9 bases, with 27 bases spanning the gap. Germline CDR1 is ENHRY and CDR2 is SYGVKD. The CDR3 spans 18 residues. The DNA for the CDR3 is TGTGCCATCAGTGACCCCCCGCGGAGTAGCGCGGTTTCGGGTGAGCAGTTCTTC. The encoded protein is CAISDPPRSSAVSGEQFF.

The table lists this clonotype with many counts. This chain uses TRBV6-1 with TRBJ1-5; D is perhaps TRBD1 (5 bases). Germline V gene lookup returns CDR1 MNHNS and CDR2 SASEGT. This CDR3 is 14 amino acids long. V was trimmed by 3 bases and J by 2 bases, leaving 8 bases between them. CDR3 coding DNA: TGTGCCAGCAGTGATTGGGGGGGCAATCAGCCCCAGCATTTT. Protein sequence: CASSDWGGNQPQHF.

V usage is TRBV18 and J usage is TRBJ1-5; D perhaps matches TRBD1 (6 bases). The CDR3 sequence is 16 residues long. Trimming removed 2 bases at V and 5 bases at J, with 16 bases between. CDR1 is KGHSH, CDR2 LQKENI, per germline. CDR3: CASSPSGGQGHQPQHF. CDR3 in DNA: TGTGCCAGCTCACCATCGGGCGGGCAGGGGCATCAGCCCCAGCATTTT.

Many counts were recorded for this clonotype. The rearrangement links TRBV3-1 to TRBJ1-2, with a possible D match to TRBD1 (5 bases). The CDR3 runs to 16 residues. Germline values: CDR1 LGHDT, CDR2 YNNKEL (reference sequence). Trimming took off 5 bases at V and 1 base at J, with 17 bases between the two ends. CDR3 coding DNA: TGTGCCAGCAGCGGGGACTTTCTGAGGGGTAACTATGGCTACACCTTC. Translating gives CASSGDFLRGNYGYTF. Complete variable domain (other parts from reference TRBV3-1 and TRBJ1-2): DTAVSQTPKYLVTQMGNDKSIKCEQNLGHDTMYWYKQDSKKFLKIMFSYNNKELIINETVPNRFSPKSPDKAHLNLHINSLELGDSAVYFCASSGDFLRGNYGYTFGSGTRLTVV.

This clonotype was seen many times. The V gene is TRBV30, the J gene TRBJ2-5, with D perhaps assigned TRBD1 or TRBD2 (5 bases each). This CDR3 has 13 residues. The V gene's germline CDR1 is GTSNPN and CDR2 SVGIG (reference sequence). V was shortened by 2 bases and J by 5 bases, with 12 bases between the two germline ends. CDR3: CAWSSEGWETQYF. In DNA, the CDR3 is TGTGCCTGGAGTAGCGAGGGGTGGGAGACCCAGTACTTC.

This clonotype has a handful of counts. This chain connects TRBV14 to TRBJ1-2; D unresolved. There are 14 residues in the CDR3. The germline CDR1 and CDR2 sequences are SGHDN and FVKESK. Deletions cut 0 bases from V and 1 base from J, with 6 bases between. The CDR3 nucleotides read TGTGCCAGCAGCCAAGAGGAGGGTAACTATGGCTACACCTTC. Protein: CASSQEEGNYGYTF. Variable domain in full (rest from reference TRBV14 and TRBJ1-2): EAGVTQFPSHSVIEKGQTVTLRCDPISGHDNLYWYRRVMGKEIKFLLHFVKESKQDESGMPNNRFLAERTGGTYSTLKVQPAELEDSGVYFCASSQEEGNYGYTFGSGTRLTVV.

This clonotype came up many times. The chain is built from TRBV2 and TRBJ1-6; D might be TRBD1 (5 bases). The CDR3 runs to 15 residues. Trimming took off 9 bases at V and 5 bases at J, with 17 bases between the two ends. Germline V lookup: CDR1 SNHLY, CDR2 FYNNEI. The chain's CDR3 is CASRIRKGNNSPLHF. In nucleotides, the CDR3 is TGTGCCAGTCGGATTAGGAAGGGGAATAATTCACCCCTCCACTTT.

The rearrangement links TRBV3-1 to TRBJ2-3; D perhaps matches TRBD2 (5 bases). The end of the DNA aligns better with TRBJ2-5, so the J call may be wrong. Germline assignment: CDR1 LGHDT and CDR2 YNNKEL (reference sequence). The length of the CDR3 is 17 residues. The CDR3 DNA follows: TGTGCCAGCAGGGAGGAAATCGGGGTGAGCACCAGGGAGACCCAGTACTTC. It is translated as CASREEIGVSTRETQYF.

The table lists this clonotype with many counts. This chain connects TRBV5-1 to TRBJ1-5, with a weak D call TRBD1 (5 bases). The length of the CDR3 is 13 residues. CDR1 is SGHRS, CDR2 YFSETQ, per germline. Between the trimmed V and J ends, which lost 0 bases and 7 bases, there was a span of 8 bases. The CDR3 DNA reads as TGCGCCAGCAGCTTGGGGGACCTGCAGCCCCAGCATTTT. The encoded protein is CASSLGDLQPQHF. Filled out from reference TRBV5-1 and TRBJ1-5, the complete variable domain reads KAGVTQTPRYLIKTRGQQVTLSCSPISGHRSVSWYQQTPGQGLQFLFEYFSETQRNKGNFPGRFSGRQFSNSRSEMNVSTLELGDSALYLCASSLGDLQPQHFGDGTRLSIL.